This T cell receptor (beta chain) originates from a study of metastatic and nonmetastatic thyroid tumors. The trim removed 6 bases at V and 2 bases at J, leaving 6 bases unmatched. Germline CDR1 reads SNHLY; CDR2 reads FYNNEI. This CDR3 contains 14 residues. TCRdb re-clonotyped the PCR reads through MiXCR. The sample has about 20,000 clones, nearly 25% seen once. Every patient underwent thyroid surgery untreated. This clone was observed many times. The sequenced sample was tumor tissue. The receptor was derived from a female donor with papillary thyroid cancer or a benign thyroid nodule (not recorded which). Some clones in this sample may be carry-over from other donors' samples. The chain has TRBV2 and TRBJ2-7; 8 bases are shared with TRBD1. CDR3 DNA sequence: TGTGCCAGCAGGCCGGGACAGGCACCCTACGAGCAGTACTTC. Protein product: CASRPGQAPYEQYF.